This T cell receptor beta chain was sequenced in a study of somatic mutations in cytotoxic T cells in rheumatoid arthritis. General study results and limits: CD8+ clonality rose with age in rheumatoid arthritis patients, unlike in healthy controls. What antigens the expanded CD8+ clones targeted remained unknown.

Trimming took 0 bases from V and 4 from J, leaving 23 bases between them. Per the germline V gene, CDR1 is SGHRS and CDR2 is YFSETQ. CDR3 length: 18 residues. Sequencing was performed with immunoSEQ multiplex PCR; in TCRdb, only in-frame clones are kept and a portion is missing. The table lists under 20,000 clones, less than 90% of them singletons. Comment on this clone: Its antigen is undetermined.

The chain has TRBV5-1 and TRBJ2-7; D may correspond to TRBD1 or TRBD2 (5 bases each). Material for sequencing was CD8+ T cells sorted from blood. The clonotype comes from an adult with rheumatoid arthritis. The CDR3 DNA is TGCGCCAGCAGCTTGGAGGTCGACCCCCGGGGCGCATGGTACGAGCAGTACTTC. It specifies CASSLEVDPRGAWYEQYF.